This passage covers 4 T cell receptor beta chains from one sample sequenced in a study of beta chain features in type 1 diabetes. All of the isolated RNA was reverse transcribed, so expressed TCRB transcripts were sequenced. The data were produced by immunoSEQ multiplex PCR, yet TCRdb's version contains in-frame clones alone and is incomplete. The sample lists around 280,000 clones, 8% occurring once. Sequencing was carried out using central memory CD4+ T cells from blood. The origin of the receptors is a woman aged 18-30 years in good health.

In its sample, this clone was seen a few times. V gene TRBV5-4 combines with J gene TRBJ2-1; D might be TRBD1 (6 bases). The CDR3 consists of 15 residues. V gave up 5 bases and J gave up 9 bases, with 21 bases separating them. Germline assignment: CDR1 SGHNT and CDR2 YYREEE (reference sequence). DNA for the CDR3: TGTGCCAGCAGTTCCATTACAGGGTCGCGTGGTGAGCAGTTCTTC. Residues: CASSSITGSRGEQFF.

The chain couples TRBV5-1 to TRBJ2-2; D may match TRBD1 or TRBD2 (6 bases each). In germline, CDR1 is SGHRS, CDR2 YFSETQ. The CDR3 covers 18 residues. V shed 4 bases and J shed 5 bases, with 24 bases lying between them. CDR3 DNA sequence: TGCGCCAGCAGCCCGGGACCCCGGTTTGGGGGGCGAACCGGGGAGCTGTTTTTT. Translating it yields CASSPGPRFGGRTGELFF.

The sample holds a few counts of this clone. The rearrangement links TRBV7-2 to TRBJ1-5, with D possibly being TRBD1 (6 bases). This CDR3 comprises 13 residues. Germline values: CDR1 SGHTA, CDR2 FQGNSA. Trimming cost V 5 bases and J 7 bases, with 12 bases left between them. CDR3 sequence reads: CASSQGGDQPQHF. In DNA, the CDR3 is TGTGCCAGCAGCCAAGGGGGGGACCAGCCCCAGCATTTT.

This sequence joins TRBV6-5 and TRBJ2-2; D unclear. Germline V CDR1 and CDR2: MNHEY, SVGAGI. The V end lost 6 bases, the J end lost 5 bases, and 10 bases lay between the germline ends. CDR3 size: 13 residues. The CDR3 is CASRQIATGELFF. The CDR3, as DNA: TGTGCCAGCAGACAAATAGCAACCGGGGAGCTGTTTTTT.